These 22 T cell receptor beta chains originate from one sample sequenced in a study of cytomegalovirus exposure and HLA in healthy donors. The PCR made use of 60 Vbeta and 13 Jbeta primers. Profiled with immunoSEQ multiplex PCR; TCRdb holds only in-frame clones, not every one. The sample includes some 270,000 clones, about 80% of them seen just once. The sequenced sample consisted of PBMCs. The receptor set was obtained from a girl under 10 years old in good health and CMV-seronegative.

The CDR3 bases are TGCAGCGTTGCAGTATCTCCGGGAGGGGCCAACGTCCTGACTTTC. Translated, it gives CSVAVSPGGANVLTF. The rearrangement uses TRBV29-1 and TRBJ2-6, with TRBD2 as a possible D gene (5 bases). V lost 4 bases and J 4 bases, leaving 14 bases between the germline ends. This CDR3 comprises 15 residues. Germline V CDR1 and CDR2: SQVTM, ANQGSEA.

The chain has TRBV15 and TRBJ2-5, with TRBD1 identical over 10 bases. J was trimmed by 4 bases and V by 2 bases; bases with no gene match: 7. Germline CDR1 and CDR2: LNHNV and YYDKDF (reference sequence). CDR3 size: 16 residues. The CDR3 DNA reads TGTGCCACCAGCAGACCATTGACAGGGGGCCGAGAGACCCAGTACTTC. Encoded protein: CATSRPLTGGRETQYF.

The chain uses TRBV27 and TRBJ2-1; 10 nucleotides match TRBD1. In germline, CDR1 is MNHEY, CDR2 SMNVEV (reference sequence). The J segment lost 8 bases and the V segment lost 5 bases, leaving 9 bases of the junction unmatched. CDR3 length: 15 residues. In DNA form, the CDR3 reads TGTGCCAGCAGTACGACAGGGGGCGCGATCTATGAGCAGTTCTTC. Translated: CASSTTGGAIYEQFF.

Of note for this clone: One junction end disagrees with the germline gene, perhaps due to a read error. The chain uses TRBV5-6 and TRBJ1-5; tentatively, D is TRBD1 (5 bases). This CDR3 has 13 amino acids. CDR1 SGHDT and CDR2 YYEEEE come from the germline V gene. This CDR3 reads CASSRQSNQPQHF. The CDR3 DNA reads TGCGCCAGCAGCAGACAGAGCAATCAGCCCCAGCATTTT.

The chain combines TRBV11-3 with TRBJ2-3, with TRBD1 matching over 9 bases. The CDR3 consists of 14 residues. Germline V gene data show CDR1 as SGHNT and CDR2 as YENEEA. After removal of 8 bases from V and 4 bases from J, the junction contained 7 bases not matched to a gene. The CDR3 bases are TGTGCCAGCGGACGGACAGGGGATCCAGATACGCAGTATTTT. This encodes CASGRTGDPDTQYF.

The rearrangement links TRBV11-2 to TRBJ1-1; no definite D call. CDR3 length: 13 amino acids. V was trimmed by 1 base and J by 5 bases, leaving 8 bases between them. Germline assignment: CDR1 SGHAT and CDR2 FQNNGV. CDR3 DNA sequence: TGTGCCAGCAGCTTAGGGTTGGAGACTGAAGCTTTCTTT. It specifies CASSLGLETEAFF.

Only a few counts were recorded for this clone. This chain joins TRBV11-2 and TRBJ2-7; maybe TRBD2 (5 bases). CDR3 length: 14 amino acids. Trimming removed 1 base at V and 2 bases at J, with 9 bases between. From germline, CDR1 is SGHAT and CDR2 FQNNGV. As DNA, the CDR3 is TGTGCCAGCAGCTTAGCCGGGGTCGCCTACGAGCAGTACTTC. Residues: CASSLAGVAYEQYF.

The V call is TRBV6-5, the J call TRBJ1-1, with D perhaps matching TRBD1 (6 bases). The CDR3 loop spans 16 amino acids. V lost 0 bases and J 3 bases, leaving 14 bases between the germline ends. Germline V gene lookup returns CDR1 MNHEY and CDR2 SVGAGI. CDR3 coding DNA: TGTGCCAGCAGTTACTCGTACAGGGTGGGGTACACTGAAGCTTTCTTT. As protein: CASSYSYRVGYTEAFF.

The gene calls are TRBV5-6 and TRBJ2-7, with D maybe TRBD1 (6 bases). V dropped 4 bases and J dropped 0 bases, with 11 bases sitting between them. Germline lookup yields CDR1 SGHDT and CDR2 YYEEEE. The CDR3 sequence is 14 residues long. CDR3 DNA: TGTGCCAGCAGCCTTGACAGGCTCTCCTACGAGCAGTACTTC. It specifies CASSLDRLSYEQYF.

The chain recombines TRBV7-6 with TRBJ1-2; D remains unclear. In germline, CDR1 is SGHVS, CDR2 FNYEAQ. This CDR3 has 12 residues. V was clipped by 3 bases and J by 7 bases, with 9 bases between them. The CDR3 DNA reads TGTGCCAGCAGCTTTCCTGCAGGTGGCTACACCTTC. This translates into CASSFPAGGYTF. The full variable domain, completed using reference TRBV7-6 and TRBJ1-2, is GAGVSQSPRYKVTKRGQDVALRCDPISGHVSLYWYRQALGQGPEFLTYFNYEAQQDKSGLPNDRFSAERPEGSISTLTIQRTEQRDSAMYRCASSFPAGGYTFGSGTRLTVV.

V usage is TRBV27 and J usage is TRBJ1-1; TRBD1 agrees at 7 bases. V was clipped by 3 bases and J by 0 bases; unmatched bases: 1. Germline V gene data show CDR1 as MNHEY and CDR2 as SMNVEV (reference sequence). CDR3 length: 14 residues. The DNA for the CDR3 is TGTGCCAGCAGTTTGACAGGGATGAACACTGAAGCTTTCTTT. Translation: CASSLTGMNTEAFF.

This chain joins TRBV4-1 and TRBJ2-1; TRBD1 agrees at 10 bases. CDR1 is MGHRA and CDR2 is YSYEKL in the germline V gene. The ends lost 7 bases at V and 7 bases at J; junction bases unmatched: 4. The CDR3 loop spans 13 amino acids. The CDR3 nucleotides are TGCGCCAGCACGGACAGGGGGTGGAATGAGCAGTTCTTC. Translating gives CASTDRGWNEQFF.

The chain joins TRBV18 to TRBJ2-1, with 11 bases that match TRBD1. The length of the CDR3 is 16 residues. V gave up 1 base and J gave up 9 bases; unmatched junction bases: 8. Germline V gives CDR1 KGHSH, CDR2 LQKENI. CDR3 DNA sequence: TGTGCCAGCTCACCACTGGGGACAGGGGGTTTCGGTGAGCAGTTCTTC. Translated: CASSPLGTGGFGEQFF.

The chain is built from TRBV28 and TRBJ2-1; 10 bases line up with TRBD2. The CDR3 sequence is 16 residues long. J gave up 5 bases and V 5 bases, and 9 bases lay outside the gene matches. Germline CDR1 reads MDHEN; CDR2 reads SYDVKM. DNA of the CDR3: TGTGCCAGCAGTCTCCGAGCGGGAGGGTTCGACAATGAGCAGTTCTTC. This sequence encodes CASSLRAGGFDNEQFF.

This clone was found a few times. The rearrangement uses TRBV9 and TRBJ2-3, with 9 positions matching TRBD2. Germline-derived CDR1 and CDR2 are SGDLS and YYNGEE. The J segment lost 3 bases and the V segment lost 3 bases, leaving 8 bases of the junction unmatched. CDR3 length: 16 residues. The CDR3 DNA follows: TGTGCCAGCAGCGCAAGGGGGGGACTAGCAACAGATACGCAGTATTTT. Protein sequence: CASSARGGLATDTQYF.

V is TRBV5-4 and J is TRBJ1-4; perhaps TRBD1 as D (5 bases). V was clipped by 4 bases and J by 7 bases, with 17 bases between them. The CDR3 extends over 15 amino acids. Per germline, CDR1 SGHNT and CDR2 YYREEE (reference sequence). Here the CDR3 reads CASSHNRNQVEKLFF. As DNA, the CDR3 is TGTGCCAGCAGCCATAACAGGAATCAGGTTGAAAAACTGTTTTTT.

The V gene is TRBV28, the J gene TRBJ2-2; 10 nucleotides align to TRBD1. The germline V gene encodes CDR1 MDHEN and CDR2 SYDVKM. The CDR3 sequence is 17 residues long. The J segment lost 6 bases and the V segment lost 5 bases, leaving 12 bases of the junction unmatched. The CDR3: CASSANRDRGVSGELFF. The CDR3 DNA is TGTGCCAGCAGTGCGAATAGGGACAGGGGCGTTTCCGGGGAGCTGTTTTTT.

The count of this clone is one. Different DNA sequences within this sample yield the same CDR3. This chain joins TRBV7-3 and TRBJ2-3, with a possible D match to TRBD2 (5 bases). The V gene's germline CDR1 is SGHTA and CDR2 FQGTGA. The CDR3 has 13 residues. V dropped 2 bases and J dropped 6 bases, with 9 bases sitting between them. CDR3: CASSLLPGDTQYF. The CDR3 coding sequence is TGTGCCAGCAGCTTACTTCCGGGGGATACGCAGTATTTT.

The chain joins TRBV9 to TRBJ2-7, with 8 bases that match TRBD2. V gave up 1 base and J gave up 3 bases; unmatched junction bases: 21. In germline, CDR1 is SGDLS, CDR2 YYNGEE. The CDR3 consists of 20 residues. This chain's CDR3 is CASSVPPLAGGTLHLYEQYF. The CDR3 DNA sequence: TGTGCCAGCAGCGTACCACCGTTGGCGGGGGGAACACTACATCTCTACGAGCAGTACTTC.

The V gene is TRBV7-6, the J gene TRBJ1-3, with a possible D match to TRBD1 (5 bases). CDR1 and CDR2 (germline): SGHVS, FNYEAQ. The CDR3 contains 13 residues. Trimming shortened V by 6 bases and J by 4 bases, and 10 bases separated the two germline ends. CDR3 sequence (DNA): TGTGCCAGCAGTCAGGGAACAGGAAACACCATATATTTT. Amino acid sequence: CASSQGTGNTIYF.

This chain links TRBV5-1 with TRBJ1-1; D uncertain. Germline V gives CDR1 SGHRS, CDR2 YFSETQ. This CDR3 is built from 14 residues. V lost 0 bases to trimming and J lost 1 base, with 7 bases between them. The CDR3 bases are TGCGCCAGCAGCTTGGGGCAACCGAACACTGAAGCTTTCTTT. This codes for CASSLGQPNTEAFF.

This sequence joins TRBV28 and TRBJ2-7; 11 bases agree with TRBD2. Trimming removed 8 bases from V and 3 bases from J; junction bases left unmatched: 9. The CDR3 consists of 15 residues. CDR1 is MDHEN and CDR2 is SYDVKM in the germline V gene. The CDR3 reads CASCTAGTSGYEQYF. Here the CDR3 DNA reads TGTGCCAGCTGTACAGCCGGGACTAGCGGCTACGAGCAGTACTTC.